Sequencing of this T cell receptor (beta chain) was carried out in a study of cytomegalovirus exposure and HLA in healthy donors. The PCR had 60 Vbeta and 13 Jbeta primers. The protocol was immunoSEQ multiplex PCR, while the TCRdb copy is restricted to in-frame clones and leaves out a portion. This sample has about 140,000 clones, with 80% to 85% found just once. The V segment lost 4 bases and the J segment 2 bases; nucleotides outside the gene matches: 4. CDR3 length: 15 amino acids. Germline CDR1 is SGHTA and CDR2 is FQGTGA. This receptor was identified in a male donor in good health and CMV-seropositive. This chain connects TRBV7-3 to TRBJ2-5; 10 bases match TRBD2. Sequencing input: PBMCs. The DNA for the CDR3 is TGTGCCAGCAGCTCTCTAGCGGGAGAGCAAGAGACCCAGTACTTC. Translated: CASSSLAGEQETQYF.